Below are 7 T cell receptor beta chains sequenced from a single sample in a study of cytomegalovirus exposure and HLA in healthy donors. The study ran its PCR with 60 Vbeta and 13 Jbeta primers. Sequencing used immunoSEQ multiplex PCR; TCRdb keeps in-frame clones, though not all of them. The sample has a few hundred thousand clones, about 81% seen once; the top ten hold around 8%. Sequencing input: PBMCs. The receptors stem from a woman aged 60-75 years in good health and CMV-seropositive.

Comments on this clone: Relative to the germline gene, one junction end is altered; a read error may explain this. This rearrangement joins TRBV7-9 to TRBJ2-7, with a weak D call TRBD2 (5 bases). The length of the CDR3 is 12 residues. CDR1 SEHNR and CDR2 FQNEAQ come from the germline V gene (reference sequence). CDR3 bases: TGTTCCAGCAGCTTTCGCGGGTACGAGCAGTACTTC. Protein sequence: CSSSFRGYEQYF.

This chain uses TRBV9 with TRBJ2-7; D possibly corresponds to TRBD2 (6 bases). V lost 3 bases to trimming and J lost 0 bases, with 10 bases between them. This CDR3 is 14 amino acids long. From germline, CDR1 is SGDLS and CDR2 YYNGEE. DNA of the CDR3: TGTGCCAGCAGCGGGGACTCGAGCTCCTACGAGCAGTACTTC. This translates into CASSGDSSSYEQYF.

This clone was counted between two and nine times. This chain links TRBV6-1 with TRBJ1-1; 8 nucleotides line up with TRBD1. The CDR3 consists of 15 residues. The V gene's germline CDR1 is MNHNS and CDR2 SASEGT. The junction had 10 bases not matched to a gene; V was cut back by 4 bases and J by 6 bases. The DNA for the CDR3 is TGTGCCAGCAGTGGGCTGACAGGGGATCGGGCTGAAGCTTTCTTT. Protein: CASSGLTGDRAEAFF.

This rearrangement joins TRBV13 to TRBJ2-1, with 9 positions matching TRBD2. Looked up from germline, CDR1 is PRHDT and CDR2 is FYEKMQ (reference sequence). This CDR3 is built from 14 residues. Trimming took 8 bases from V and 5 from J; bases not matched to a gene: 7. The CDR3 loop is CASGAGGVDNEQFF. In DNA, the CDR3 is TGTGCCAGCGGGGCGGGAGGGGTCGACAATGAGCAGTTCTTC. The entire variable domain, with the rest obtained from reference TRBV13 and TRBJ2-1, is as follows: AAGVIQSPRHLIKEKRETATLKCYPIPRHDTVYWYQQGPGQDPQFLISFYEKMQSDKGSIPDRFSAQQFSDYHSELNMSSLELGDSALYFCASGAGGVDNEQFFGPGTRLTVL.

This clone is a singleton in its sample. The gene calls are TRBV5-5 and TRBJ1-2; TRBD1 might be the D (6 bases). Germline values: CDR1 SGHKS, CDR2 YYEKEE (reference sequence). The CDR3 sequence is 12 residues long. Trimming shortened V by 7 bases and J by 6 bases, and 13 bases separated the two germline ends. The CDR3 DNA follows: TGTGCCAGCCGAGGGACATGGGATGGCTACACCTTC. Translation gives CASRGTWDGYTF.

Turning to this clone: Different DNA sequences within this sample yield the same CDR3. J is TRBJ2-1 and V is TRBV7-9; possibly TRBD2 for D (6 bases). CDR1 is SEHNR and CDR2 is FQNEAQ in the germline V gene (reference sequence). Trimming shortened V by 2 bases and J by 2 bases, and 10 bases separated the two germline ends. The CDR3 has 15 amino acids. This CDR3 is CASSLTGGPYNEQFF. The CDR3 nucleotides are TGTGCCAGCAGCTTAACCGGGGGACCCTACAATGAGCAGTTCTTC.

The CDR3: CASSHQGSGEAFF. The CDR3 DNA is TGCGCCAGCAGCCATCAGGGGTCCGGTGAAGCTTTCTTT. The J gene is TRBJ1-1, the V gene TRBV4-1; D may be TRBD1 (6 bases). V dropped 3 bases and J dropped 7 bases, with 12 bases sitting between them. Germline CDR1 MGHRA, CDR2 YSYEKL. The CDR3 covers 13 residues.